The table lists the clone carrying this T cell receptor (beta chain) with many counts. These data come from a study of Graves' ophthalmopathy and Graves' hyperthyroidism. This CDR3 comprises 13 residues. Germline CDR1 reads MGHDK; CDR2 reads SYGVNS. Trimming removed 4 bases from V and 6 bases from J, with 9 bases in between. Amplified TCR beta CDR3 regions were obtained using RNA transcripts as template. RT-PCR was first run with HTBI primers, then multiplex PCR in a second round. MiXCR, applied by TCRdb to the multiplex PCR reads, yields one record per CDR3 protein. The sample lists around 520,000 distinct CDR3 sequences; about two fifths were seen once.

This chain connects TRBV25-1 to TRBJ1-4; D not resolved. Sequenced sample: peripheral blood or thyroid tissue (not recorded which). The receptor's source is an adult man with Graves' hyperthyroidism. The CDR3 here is CASSVLGDEKLFF. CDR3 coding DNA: TGTGCCAGCAGTGTACTGGGAGATGAAAAACTGTTTTTT.